This section outlines one T cell receptor beta chain sequence together with its context. This record comes from a study of blood T cell repertoires in COVID-19. Study details: Samples of COVID-19 (acute and convalescent) were obtained from the United States, Italy and Spain. PBMCs, B-cell-depleted T cells, or T cells were the source of the cDNA or gDNA that made up the material.

Authors' processing steps: Using reference gene primer amplification, nucleated cell counts were estimated. Clones were sequenced by immunoSEQ multiplex PCR, and TCRdb holds only the in-frame ones, with some missing. That table furnishes V, J and clone size, whereas the DNA furnished D and trimming. The table includes about 79,000 clones, approximately 90% detected once. This clonotype was obtained from a man aged 50-60 years with active COVID-19. Sequencing used peripheral blood.

DNA for the CDR3: TGTGCCAGCAGTGAGACAGGGGGAAGCGGGGAGCTGTTTTTT. It encodes CASSETGGSGELFF. This chain joins TRBV2 and TRBJ2-2; 9 bases align to TRBD1. The CDR3 runs 14 residues. V shed 3 bases and J 7 bases; nucleotides not matched to a gene: 3. From germline, CDR1 is SNHLY and CDR2 FYNNEI.